Described below is a single T cell receptor (beta chain) sequence and its context. Its antigen is as yet unknown. The CDR3 is 15 residues long. Germline values: CDR1 LGHNA, CDR2 YSLEER. The V gene end was trimmed by 0 bases and the J gene end by 5 bases; junction bases not matched to a gene: 5. This sample stems from a study of shared clonotypes between healthy human individuals. All donors were healthy HIV-negative adults lacking recent acute infections or vaccinations. Sequencing was performed with immunoSEQ multiplex PCR; in TCRdb, only in-frame clones are kept and a portion is missing. The sample consists of some 2.1 million clones, 90% to 95% of them appearing once. General study results and limits: An expected dependence of interdonor clonotype sharing on sequencing depth was noted. Of the naive CD4 clonotypes, 4% to 5% were shared across a few donors. Shared clonotypes across all four donors exceeded non-shared ones in generation probability.

This sequence joins TRBV4-3 and TRBJ2-7; 9 nucleotides align to TRBD1. Sequenced input: naive CD4+ T cells sorted from blood. This sample's subset: CD45RA+ positively selected. The clonotype was recovered from a man between 18 and 35 years old in good health. The CDR3 protein is CASSQENRGQDEQYF. The CDR3 DNA is TGCGCCAGCAGCCAAGAAAACAGGGGGCAGGACGAGCAGTACTTC.